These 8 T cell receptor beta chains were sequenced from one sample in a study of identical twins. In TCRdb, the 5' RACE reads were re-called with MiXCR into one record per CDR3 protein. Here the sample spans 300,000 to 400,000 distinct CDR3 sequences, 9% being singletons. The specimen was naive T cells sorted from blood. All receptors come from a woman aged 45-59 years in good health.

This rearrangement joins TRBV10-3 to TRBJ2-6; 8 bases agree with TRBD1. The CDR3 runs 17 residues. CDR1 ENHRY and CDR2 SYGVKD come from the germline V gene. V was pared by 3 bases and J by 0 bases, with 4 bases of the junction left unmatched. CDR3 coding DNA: TGTGCCATCAGTGAAGTGACAGGGGCCTCTGGGGCCAACGTCCTGACTTTC. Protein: CAISEVTGASGANVLTF.

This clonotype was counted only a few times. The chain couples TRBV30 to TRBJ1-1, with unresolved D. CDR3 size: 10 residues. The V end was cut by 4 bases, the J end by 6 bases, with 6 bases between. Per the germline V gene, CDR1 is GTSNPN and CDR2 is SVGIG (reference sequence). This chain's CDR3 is CAWTRAEAFF. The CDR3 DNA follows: TGTGCCTGGACCCGAGCTGAAGCTTTCTTT.

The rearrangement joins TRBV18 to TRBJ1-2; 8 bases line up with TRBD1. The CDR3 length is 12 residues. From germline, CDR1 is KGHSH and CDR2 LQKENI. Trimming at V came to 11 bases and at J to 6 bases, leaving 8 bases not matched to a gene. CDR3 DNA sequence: TGTGCCGGTCAGGGGGCGGAGGATGGCTACACCTTC. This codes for CAGQGAEDGYTF.

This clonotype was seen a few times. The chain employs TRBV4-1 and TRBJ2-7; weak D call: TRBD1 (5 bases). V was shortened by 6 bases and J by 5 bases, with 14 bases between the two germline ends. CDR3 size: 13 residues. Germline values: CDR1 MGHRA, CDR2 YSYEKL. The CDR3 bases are TGCGCCAGCAGGGGGCAGGGAAGCCACGAGCAGTACTTC. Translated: CASRGQGSHEQYF.

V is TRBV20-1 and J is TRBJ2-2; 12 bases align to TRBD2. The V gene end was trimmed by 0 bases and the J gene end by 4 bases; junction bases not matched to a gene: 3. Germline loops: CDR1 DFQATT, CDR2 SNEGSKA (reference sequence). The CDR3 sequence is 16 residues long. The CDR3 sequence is CSARDVLAGGTGELFF. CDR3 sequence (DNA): TGCAGTGCTAGAGATGTACTAGCGGGAGGCACCGGGGAGCTGTTTTTT.

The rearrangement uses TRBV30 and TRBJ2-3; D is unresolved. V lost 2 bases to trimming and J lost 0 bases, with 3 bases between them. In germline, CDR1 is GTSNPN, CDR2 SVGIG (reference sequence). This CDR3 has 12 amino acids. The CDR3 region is CAWSHSTDTQYF. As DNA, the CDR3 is TGTGCCTGGAGTCACAGCACAGATACGCAGTATTTT. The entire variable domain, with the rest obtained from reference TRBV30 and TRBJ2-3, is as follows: SQTIHQWPATLVQPVGSPLSLECTVEGTSNPNLYWYRQAAGRGLQLLFYSVGIGQISSEVPQNLSASRPQDRQFILSSKKLLLSDSGFYLCAWSHSTDTQYFGPGTRLTVL.

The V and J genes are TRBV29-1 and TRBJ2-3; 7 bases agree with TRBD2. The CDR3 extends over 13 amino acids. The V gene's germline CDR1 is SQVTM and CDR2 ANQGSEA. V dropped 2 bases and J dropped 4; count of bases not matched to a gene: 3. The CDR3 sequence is CSVELRESDTQYF. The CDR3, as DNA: TGCAGCGTTGAACTGCGGGAGTCAGATACGCAGTATTTT.

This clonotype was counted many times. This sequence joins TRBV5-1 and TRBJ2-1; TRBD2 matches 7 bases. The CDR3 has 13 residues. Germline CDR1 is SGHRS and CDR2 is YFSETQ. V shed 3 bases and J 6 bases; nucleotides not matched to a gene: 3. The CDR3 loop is CASSSGLVNEQFF. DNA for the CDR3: TGCGCCAGCAGCTCCGGACTAGTCAATGAGCAGTTCTTC.